Below, 8 T cell receptor beta chains from the same sample are listed, as sequenced in a study of Ad26.COV2.S vaccination and SARS-CoV-2 variants. Treatment noted: roughly 20 received Ad26.COV2.S at low or high dose, single or two shots; roughly five received placebo; per-sample allocation not given. Day 63 after the first injection of vaccine or placebo was the sampling time. Repertoires were generated with immunoSEQ multiplex PCR, while TCRdb's copy carries only in-frame clones and drops some. The table includes some 410,000 clones, 80% to 95% detected once. Here the sequenced sample was peripheral blood, taken in a trial of Ad26.COV2.S vaccine versus placebo. These receptors all come from a person aged 18-65 years who received the Ad26.COV2.S COVID-19 vaccine or a placebo.

The genes are TRBV29-1 and TRBJ2-7, with 8 bases that match TRBD1. The CDR3 runs to 13 residues. Germline V gives CDR1 SQVTM, CDR2 ANQGSEA. The V gene end was trimmed by 4 bases and the J gene end by 2 bases; junction bases not matched to a gene: 4. Here the CDR3 reads CSVAQGAAYEQYF. In nucleotides, the CDR3 is TGCAGCGTTGCCCAGGGGGCCGCCTACGAGCAGTACTTC.

This sequence joins TRBV20-1 and TRBJ2-7, with D unresolved. The CDR3 runs to 13 residues. V dropped 3 bases and J dropped 2 bases, with 11 bases sitting between them. Germline CDR1 reads DFQATT; CDR2 reads SNEGSKA (reference sequence). This chain's CDR3 is CSASGSPAYEQYF. The CDR3, as DNA: TGCAGTGCTAGTGGAAGTCCTGCCTACGAGCAGTACTTC.

V gene TRBV20-1 combines with J gene TRBJ2-1; no firm D call. The CDR3 is 11 residues long. The germline V gene has CDR1 DFQATT and CDR2 SNEGSKA (reference sequence). Deletions cut 2 bases from V and 8 bases from J, with 7 bases between. The CDR3 sequence: CSARLGYEQFF. Here the CDR3 DNA reads TGCAGTGCTAGATTGGGCTATGAGCAGTTCTTC.

V gene TRBV19 combines with J gene TRBJ1-1; TRBD1 is a possible D gene (6 bases). The V end lost 10 bases, the J end lost 3 bases, and 18 bases lay between the germline ends. The CDR3 length is 14 residues. Germline V gene lookup returns CDR1 LNHDA and CDR2 SQIVND (reference sequence). CDR3 nucleotide sequence: TGTGCCATTCGACCAGGGGATTATTACACTGAAGCTTTCTTT. Its translation is CAIRPGDYYTEAFF.

J is TRBJ2-1 and V is TRBV20-1; TRBD2 aligns across 10 bases. Germline lookup yields CDR1 DFQATT and CDR2 SNEGSKA (reference sequence). V lost 3 bases, J lost 4 bases, and 9 bases stayed unmatched. This CDR3 comprises 16 residues. The CDR3, as DNA: TGCAGTGCTAGTGGCCTTAGCGGGGGGAGTTACAATGAGCAGTTCTTC. Translation gives CSASGLSGGSYNEQFF.

The gene calls are TRBV30 and TRBJ2-5; no clear D. CDR1 and CDR2 (germline): GTSNPN, SVGIG (reference sequence). There are 14 residues in the CDR3. Deletions cut 4 bases from V and 10 bases from J, with 22 bases between. The DNA for the CDR3 is TGTGCCTGGAATTCCAGGTATCCTGAGAAGATCCAGTACTTC. It specifies CAWNSRYPEKIQYF.

The chain's CDR3 is CASRVRGIPEAFF. CDR3 coding DNA: TGTGCCAGTAGGGTGAGGGGGATTCCTGAAGCTTTCTTT. The chain has TRBV19 and TRBJ1-1, with D possibly being TRBD1 (6 bases). The CDR3 is made up of 13 amino acids. The V end lost 6 bases, the J end lost 6 bases, and 14 bases lay between the germline ends. The germline V gene has CDR1 LNHDA and CDR2 SQIVND (reference sequence).

The gene calls are TRBV7-8 and TRBJ2-5; TRBD1 is a possible D gene (5 bases). Trimming shortened V by 6 bases and J by 0 bases, and 20 bases separated the two germline ends. CDR3 size: 17 residues. Germline values: CDR1 SGHVS, CDR2 FQNEAQ. CDR3 sequence: CASSPIGQEMYQETQYF. The CDR3 DNA follows: TGTGCCAGCAGTCCCATCGGACAAGAGATGTACCAAGAGACCCAGTACTTC.